The rows below give T cell receptor beta chains drawn from one sample of a study of control samples from healthy donors and cancer patients. The method was immunoSEQ multiplex PCR; TCRdb's version includes in-frame clones alone and lacks a portion of them. The table lists 85,000 to 95,000 clones, approximately 90% of them singletons. Specimen: blood. Receptors were obtained from a woman between 25 and 40 years old in good health. Both conserved end residues are part of each CDR3. D genes are given only for firm matches. Not every row has a clone size; where given, it reads once, few, many or a size class.

length	D	V	size	J	CDR3	DNA
15	-	TRBV6-5	-	TRBJ1-6	CASSYSLGWDSPLHF	TGTGCCAGCAGTTACAGTTTAGGTTGGGATTCACCCCTCCACTTT
16	-	TRBV4-1	-	TRBJ1-6	CASSQGDTLYNSPLHF	TGCGCCAGCAGCCAAGGGGACACGTTATATAATTCACCCCTCCACTTT
15	-	TRBV10-2	-	TRBJ1-1	CASSGYRGRDTEAFF	TGCGCCAGCAGTGGATACCGGGGCCGGGACACTGAAGCTTTCTTT
13	-	TRBV4-2	once	TRBJ1-1	CASSQTGNTEAFF	TGTGCCAGCAGCCAAACTGGGAACACTGAAGCTTTCTTT
15	-	TRBV3-1/TRBV3-2	-	TRBJ2-1	CASSQEVGVGNEQFF	TGTGCCAGCAGCCAAGAGGTGGGAGTAGGCAATGAGCAGTTCTTC
16	-	TRBV21-1	-	TRBJ2-2	CASSNSSGRRAGELFF	TGTGCCAGCAGCAACTCTAGCGGGAGAAGGGCCGGGGAGCTGTTTTTT
15	TRBD2	TRBV7-3	once	TRBJ2-1	CASSAGTSGYNEQFF	TGTGCCAGCAGCGCGGGGACTAGCGGGTACAATGAGCAGTTCTTC
13	-	TRBV9	medium-sized	TRBJ1-5	CASGEGGEQPQHF	TGTGCCAGCGGTGAGGGAGGGGAACAGCCCCAGCATTTT
14	TRBD1	TRBV7-3	once	TRBJ1-6	CASSRTGVNSPLHF	TGTGCCAGCAGCCGCACAGGGGTAAATTCACCCCTCCACTTT
17	-	TRBV5-1	-	TRBJ2-2	CASSSWGGALNTGELFF	TGCGCCAGCAGCTCGTGGGGGGGCGCCTTGAACACCGGGGAGCTGTTTTTT
15	TRBD1	TRBV7-6	-	TRBJ2-5	CASSPYRGDQETQYF	TGTGCCAGCAGCCCATACAGGGGGGACCAAGAGACCCAGTACTTC
15	-	TRBV11-2	-	TRBJ2-6	CASSSHSSGANVLTF	TGTGCCAGCAGCTCGCACAGCTCTGGGGCCAACGTCCTGACTTTC
15	TRBD2	TRBV24-1	once	TRBJ2-7	CATSDSLRGGNEQYF	TGTGCCACCAGTGATTCTTTGCGGGGGGGCAACGAGCAGTACTTC
16	TRBD1	TRBV3-1/TRBV3-2	-	TRBJ1-5	CASSQRTGTGIRTQHF	TGTGCCAGCAGCCAAAGAACTGGGACAGGGATCCGAACCCAGCATTTT
16	-	TRBV2	-	TRBJ1-1	CASSSQGFVVNTEAFF	TGTGCCAGCTCCTCGCAAGGGTTCGTCGTGAACACTGAAGCTTTCTTT
18	TRBD2	TRBV4-2	-	TRBJ2-2	CASSRSDTSGRWGGELFF	TGTGCCAGCAGCCGATCAGACACTAGCGGGAGATGGGGCGGGGAGCTGTTTTTT
12	TRBD1	TRBV28	-	TRBJ1-1	CASTQGGTEAFF	TGTGCCAGCACCCAGGGGGGGACTGAAGCTTTCTTT
13	TRBD2	TRBV28	-	TRBJ2-7	CASRSGRKNEQYF	TGTGCCAGCAGAAGCGGGAGGAAGAACGAGCAGTACTTC
15	-	TRBV19	-	TRBJ2-7	CASSIRVGTLYEQYF	TGTGCCAGTAGTATCCGGGTGGGGACTCTCTACGAGCAGTACTTC
17	TRBD1	TRBV6-2/TRBV6-3	-	TRBJ1-5	CASSYGTGGFSNQPQHF	TGTGCCAGCAGTTACGGGACAGGGGGCTTTAGCAATCAGCCCCAGCATTTT
15	-	TRBV6-4	-	TRBJ2-1	CASSPFSASYNEQFF	TGTGCCAGCAGCCCCTTCAGCGCCTCCTACAATGAGCAGTTCTTC
16	TRBD1	TRBV4-1	-	TRBJ2-2	CASSQEDRGNTGELFF	TGCGCCAGCAGCCAAGAGGACAGGGGCAACACCGGGGAGCTGTTTTTT
15	TRBD1	TRBV27	-	TRBJ1-1	CASSSRGLVNTEAFF	TGTGCCAGCAGTTCCAGGGGGCTCGTGAACACTGAAGCTTTCTTT